A single sample is the source of the 3 T cell receptor beta chains below, sequenced in a study of cytomegalovirus exposure and HLA in healthy donors. PCR used 60 Vbeta primers and 13 Jbeta primers. Produced via immunoSEQ multiplex PCR; TCRdb's table is partial and in-frame only. There are about 190,000 clones in the sample; approximately 88% occur only once, and about 0.24% lies in the top ten. Sequencing input: PBMCs. The origin of the receptors is a boy aged 10-17 years in good health and CMV-seronegative.

V usage is TRBV11-1 and J usage is TRBJ2-3; 8 bases agree with TRBD2. J was trimmed by 2 bases and V by 1 base; bases with no gene match: 8. Germline CDR1 SGHAT, CDR2 FQDESV (reference sequence). The CDR3 totals 17 residues. The CDR3 nucleotides are TGTGCCAGCAGCTTAGGGGGGCGAGCGGGAGACACAGATACGCAGTATTTT. It translates to CASSLGGRAGDTDTQYF.

The chain links TRBV30 to TRBJ1-4, with unresolved D. The V gene lost 1 base and the J gene lost 4 bases, with 10 bases spanning the gap. There are 14 residues in the CDR3. Germline assignment: CDR1 GTSNPN and CDR2 SVGIG (reference sequence). The CDR3 protein is CAWSGAEVNEKLFF. CDR3 bases: TGTGCCTGGAGTGGGGCAGAAGTTAATGAAAAACTGTTTTTT.

The chain uses TRBV30 and TRBJ2-7; 7 nucleotides match TRBD1. V lost 1 base, J lost 5 bases, and 11 bases stayed unmatched. Germline-derived CDR1 and CDR2 are GTSNPN and SVGIG (reference sequence). The CDR3 has 15 amino acids. DNA of the CDR3: TGTGCCTGGAGTGGGGTACAGGGGAGATTCGACGAGCAGTACTTC. This encodes CAWSGVQGRFDEQYF.